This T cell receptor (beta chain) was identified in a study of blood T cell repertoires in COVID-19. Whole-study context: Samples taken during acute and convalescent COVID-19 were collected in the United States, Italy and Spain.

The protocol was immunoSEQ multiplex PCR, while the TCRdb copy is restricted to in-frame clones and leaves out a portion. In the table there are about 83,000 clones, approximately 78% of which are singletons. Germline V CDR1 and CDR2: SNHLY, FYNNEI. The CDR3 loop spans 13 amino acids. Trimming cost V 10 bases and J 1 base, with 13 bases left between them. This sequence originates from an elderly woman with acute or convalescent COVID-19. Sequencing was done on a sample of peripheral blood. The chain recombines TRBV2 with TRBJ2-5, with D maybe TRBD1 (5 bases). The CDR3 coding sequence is TGTGCCACCAAGGGGCAGCCCCAAGAGACCCAGTACTTC. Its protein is CATKGQPQETQYF.